Described below is a single T cell receptor (beta chain) sequence and its context. No antigen is known for it. These data come from a study of cytomegalovirus exposure and HLA in healthy donors. Whole-study findings and limits: In an earlier analysis, most TCR beta V segments were productive about 87% or about 30% of the time.

The CDR3 extends over 16 amino acids. Germline CDR1 is LGHNT and CDR2 is FRNRAP. V gave up 2 bases and J gave up 2 bases; unmatched junction bases: 8. PCR amplification relied on 60 Vbeta primers (plus 13 Jbeta primers). In the original workflow: There were about 80 million unique TCR beta chains by a later count, and some 10 million of them were shared. Method: immunoSEQ multiplex PCR; TCRdb's copy keeps in-frame clones and lacks some. V, J and clone size are taken as reported in that table, and D and trimming were inferred from the DNA itself. The repertoire holds 100,000 or so clones, with more than 65% as singletons.

Material for sequencing was PBMCs. The chain employs TRBV12-5 and TRBJ1-1; TRBD1 aligns across 7 bases. This TCR was sampled from a woman aged 18 to 35 in good health and CMV-seropositive. The CDR3 reads CASGLTFGQANTEAFF. CDR3 DNA sequence: TGTGCTAGTGGTTTGACGTTCGGACAGGCTAACACTGAAGCTTTCTTT. Drawing the rest from reference TRBV12-5 and TRBJ1-1, the complete variable domain is DARVTQTPRHKVTEMGQEVTMRCQPILGHNTVFWYRQTMMQGLELLAYFRNRAPLDDSGMPKDRFSAEMPDATLATLKIQPSEPRDSAVYFCASGLTFGQANTEAFFGQGTRLTVV.